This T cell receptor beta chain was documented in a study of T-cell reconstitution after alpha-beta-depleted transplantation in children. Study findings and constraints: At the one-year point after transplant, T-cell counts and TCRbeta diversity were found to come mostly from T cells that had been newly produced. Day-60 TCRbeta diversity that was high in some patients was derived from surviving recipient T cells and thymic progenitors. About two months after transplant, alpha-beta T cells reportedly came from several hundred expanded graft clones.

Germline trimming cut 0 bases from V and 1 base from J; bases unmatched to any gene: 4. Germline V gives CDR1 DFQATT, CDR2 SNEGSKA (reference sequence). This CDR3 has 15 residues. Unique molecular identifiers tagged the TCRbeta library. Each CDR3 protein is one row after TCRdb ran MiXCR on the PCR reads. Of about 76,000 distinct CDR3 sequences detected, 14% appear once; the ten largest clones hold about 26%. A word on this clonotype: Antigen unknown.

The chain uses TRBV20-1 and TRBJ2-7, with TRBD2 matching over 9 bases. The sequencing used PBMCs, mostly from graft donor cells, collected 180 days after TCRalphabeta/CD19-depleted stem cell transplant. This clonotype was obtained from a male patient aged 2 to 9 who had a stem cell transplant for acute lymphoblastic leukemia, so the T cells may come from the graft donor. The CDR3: CSAREGAGGSYEQYF. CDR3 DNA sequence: TGCAGTGCTAGAGAAGGAGCGGGAGGATCCTACGAGCAGTACTTC.